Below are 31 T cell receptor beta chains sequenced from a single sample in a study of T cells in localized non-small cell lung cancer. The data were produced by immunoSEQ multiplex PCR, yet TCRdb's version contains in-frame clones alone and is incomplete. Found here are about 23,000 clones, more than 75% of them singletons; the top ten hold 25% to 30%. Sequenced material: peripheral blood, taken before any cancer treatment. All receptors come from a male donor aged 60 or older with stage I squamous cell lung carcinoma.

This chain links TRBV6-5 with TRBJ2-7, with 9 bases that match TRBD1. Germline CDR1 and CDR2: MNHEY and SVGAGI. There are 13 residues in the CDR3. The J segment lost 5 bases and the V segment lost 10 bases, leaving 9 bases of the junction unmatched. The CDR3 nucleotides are TGTGCCACCCTAGGGGACAGGGATGACGAGCAGTACTTC. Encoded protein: CATLGDRDDEQYF.

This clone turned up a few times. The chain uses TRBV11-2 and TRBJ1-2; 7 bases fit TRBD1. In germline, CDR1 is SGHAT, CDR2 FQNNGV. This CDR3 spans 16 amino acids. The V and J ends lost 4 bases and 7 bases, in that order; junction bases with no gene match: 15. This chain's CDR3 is CASSSNIGQAPFGYTF. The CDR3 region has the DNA TGTGCCAGCAGCTCCAACATCGGACAGGCCCCATTTGGCTACACCTTC.

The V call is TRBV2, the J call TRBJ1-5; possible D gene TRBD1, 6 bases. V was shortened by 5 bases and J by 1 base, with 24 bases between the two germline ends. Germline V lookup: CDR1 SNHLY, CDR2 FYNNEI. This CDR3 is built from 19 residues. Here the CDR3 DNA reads TGTGCCAGCAGTCCCTCCTTATGGACAGTTGGGGAGAGCAATCAGCCCCAGCATTTT. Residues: CASSPSLWTVGESNQPQHF.

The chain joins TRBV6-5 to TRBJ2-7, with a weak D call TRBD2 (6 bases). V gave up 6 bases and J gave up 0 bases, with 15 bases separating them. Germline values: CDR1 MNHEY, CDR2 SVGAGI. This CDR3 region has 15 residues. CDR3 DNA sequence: TGTGCCAGCAGCCCCGGGACTCTCAGCTCCTACGAGCAGTACTTC. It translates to CASSPGTLSSYEQYF.

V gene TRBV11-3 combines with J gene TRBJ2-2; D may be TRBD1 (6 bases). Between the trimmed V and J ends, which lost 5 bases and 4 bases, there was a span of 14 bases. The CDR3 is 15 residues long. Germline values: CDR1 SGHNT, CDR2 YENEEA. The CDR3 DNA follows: TGTGCCAGCAGCCCAGGGGCGGCAGGCACCGGGGAGCTGTTTTTT. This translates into CASSPGAAGTGELFF.

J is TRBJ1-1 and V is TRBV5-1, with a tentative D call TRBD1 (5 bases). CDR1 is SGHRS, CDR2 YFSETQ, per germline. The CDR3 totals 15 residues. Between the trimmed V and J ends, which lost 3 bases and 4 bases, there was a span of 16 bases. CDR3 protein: CASSSGPQAGTEAFF. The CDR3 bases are TGCGCCAGCAGCTCGGGGCCTCAAGCGGGCACTGAAGCTTTCTTT.

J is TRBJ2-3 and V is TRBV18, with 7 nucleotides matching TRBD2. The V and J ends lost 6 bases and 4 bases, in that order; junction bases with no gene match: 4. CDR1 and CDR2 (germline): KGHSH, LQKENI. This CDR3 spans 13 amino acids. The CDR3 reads CASSRTSSDTQYF. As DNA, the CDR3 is TGTGCCAGCTCCCGGACTAGTTCAGATACGCAGTATTTT.

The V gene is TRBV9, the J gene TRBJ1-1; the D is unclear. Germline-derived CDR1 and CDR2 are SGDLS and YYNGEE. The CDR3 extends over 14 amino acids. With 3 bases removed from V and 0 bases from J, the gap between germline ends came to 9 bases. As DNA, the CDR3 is TGTGCCAGCAGCGACGGGTCTGTGAACACTGAAGCTTTCTTT. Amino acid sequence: CASSDGSVNTEAFF.

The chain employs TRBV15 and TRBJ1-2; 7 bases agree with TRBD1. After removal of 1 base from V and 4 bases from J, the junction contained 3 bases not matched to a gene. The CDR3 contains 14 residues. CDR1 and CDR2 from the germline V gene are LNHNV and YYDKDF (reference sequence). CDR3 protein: CATSRAGGFYGYTF. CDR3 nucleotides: TGTGCCACCAGCAGAGCAGGGGGTTTCTATGGCTACACCTTC.

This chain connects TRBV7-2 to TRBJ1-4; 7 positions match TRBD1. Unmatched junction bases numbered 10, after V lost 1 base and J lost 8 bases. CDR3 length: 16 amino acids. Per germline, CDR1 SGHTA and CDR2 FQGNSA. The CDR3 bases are TGTGCCAGCAGCTTAGGGTTTGGGACAGTAGGAGAAAAACTGTTTTTT. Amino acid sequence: CASSLGFGTVGEKLFF.

The DNA for the CDR3 is TGTGCCAGCAGCCAAGAGTTCGCGGGCCCCTACGAGCAGTACTTC. Encoded protein: CASSQEFAGPYEQYF. The chain couples TRBV14 to TRBJ2-7, with D maybe TRBD2 (5 bases). The V end was cut by 0 bases, the J end by 2 bases, with 11 bases between. The CDR3 runs 15 residues. The germline V gene encodes CDR1 SGHDN and CDR2 FVKESK.

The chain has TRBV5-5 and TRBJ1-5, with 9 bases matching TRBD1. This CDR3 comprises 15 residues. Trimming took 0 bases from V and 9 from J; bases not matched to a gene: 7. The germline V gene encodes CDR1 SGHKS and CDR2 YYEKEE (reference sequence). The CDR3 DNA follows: TGTGCCAGCAGCTTGGTTGTAGACAGGGGGAGGCCCCAGCATTTT. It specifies CASSLVVDRGRPQHF.

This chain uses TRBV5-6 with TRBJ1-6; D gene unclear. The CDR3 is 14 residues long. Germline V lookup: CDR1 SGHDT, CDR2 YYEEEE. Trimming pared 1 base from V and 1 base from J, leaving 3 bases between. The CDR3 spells CASSLLSYNSPLHF. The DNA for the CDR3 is TGTGCCAGCAGCTTGCTGTCCTATAATTCACCCCTCCACTTT.

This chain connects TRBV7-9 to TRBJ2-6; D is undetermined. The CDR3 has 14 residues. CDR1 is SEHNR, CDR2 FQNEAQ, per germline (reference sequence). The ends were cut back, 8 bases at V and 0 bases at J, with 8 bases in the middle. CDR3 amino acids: CASWDFSGANVLTF. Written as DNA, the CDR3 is TGTGCCAGCTGGGATTTCTCTGGGGCCAACGTCCTGACTTTC.

The CDR3, as DNA: TGTGCCAGCTCACCGAAGCGGGAGGGAGCTGAAAAACTGTTTTTT. This sequence encodes CASSPKREGAEKLFF. The rearrangement joins TRBV18 to TRBJ1-4, with unresolved D. V lost 3 bases to trimming and J lost 7 bases, with 15 bases between them. The germline V gene encodes CDR1 KGHSH and CDR2 LQKENI. The CDR3 length is 15 residues. Using reference TRBV18 and TRBJ1-4 for the parts outside the CDR3, the full variable domain is NAGVMQNPRHLVRRRGQEARLRCSPMKGHSHVYWYRQLPEEGLKFMVYLQKENIIDESGMPKERFSAEFPKEGPSILRIQQVVRGDSAAYFCASSPKREGAEKLFFGSGTQLSVL.

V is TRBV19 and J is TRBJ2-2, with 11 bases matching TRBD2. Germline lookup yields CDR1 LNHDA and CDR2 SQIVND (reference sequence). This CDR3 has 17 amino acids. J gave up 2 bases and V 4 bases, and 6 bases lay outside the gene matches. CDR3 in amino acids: CASSKGLAGLNTGELFF. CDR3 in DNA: TGTGCCAGTAGTAAAGGACTAGCGGGTTTAAACACCGGGGAGCTGTTTTTT.

The CDR3, as DNA: TGTGCCAGCACCTTGGGGGTAGAGGCAGATACGCAGTATTTT. This encodes CASTLGVEADTQYF. This rearrangement joins TRBV9 to TRBJ2-3; D could derive from TRBD1 or TRBD2 (5 bases each). CDR3 size: 14 residues. Trimming pared 6 bases from V and 4 bases from J, leaving 15 bases between. The germline CDR1 and CDR2 sequences are SGDLS and YYNGEE.

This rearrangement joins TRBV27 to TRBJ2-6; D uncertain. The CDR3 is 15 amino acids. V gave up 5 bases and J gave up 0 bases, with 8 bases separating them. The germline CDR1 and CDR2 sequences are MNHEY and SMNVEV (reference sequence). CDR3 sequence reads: CASSPRNSGANVLTF. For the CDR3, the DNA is TGTGCCAGCAGTCCCCGAAACTCTGGGGCCAACGTCCTGACTTTC.

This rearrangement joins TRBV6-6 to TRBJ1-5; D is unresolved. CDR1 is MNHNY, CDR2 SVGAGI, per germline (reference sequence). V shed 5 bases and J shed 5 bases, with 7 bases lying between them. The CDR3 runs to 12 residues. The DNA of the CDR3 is TGTGCCAGCAGTCAACAATATCAGCCCCAGCATTTT. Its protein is CASSQQYQPQHF.

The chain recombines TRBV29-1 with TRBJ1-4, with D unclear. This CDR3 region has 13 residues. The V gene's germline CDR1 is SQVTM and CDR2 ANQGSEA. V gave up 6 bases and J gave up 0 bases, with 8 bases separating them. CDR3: CSVRLTTNEKLFF. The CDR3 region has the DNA TGCAGCGTCCGACTAACAACTAATGAAAAACTGTTTTTT.

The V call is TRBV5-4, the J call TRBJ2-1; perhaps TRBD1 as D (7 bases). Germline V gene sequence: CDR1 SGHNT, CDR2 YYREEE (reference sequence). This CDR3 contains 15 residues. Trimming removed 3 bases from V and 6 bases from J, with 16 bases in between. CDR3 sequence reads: CASSSVSGGFNEQFF. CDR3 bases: TGTGCCAGCAGCTCAGTGTCAGGGGGGTTCAATGAGCAGTTCTTC.

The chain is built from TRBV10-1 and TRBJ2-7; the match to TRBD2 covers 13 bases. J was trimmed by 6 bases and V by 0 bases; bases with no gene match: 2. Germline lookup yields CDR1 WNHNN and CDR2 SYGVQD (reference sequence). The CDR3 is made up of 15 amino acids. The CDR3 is CASSESGLAGREQYF. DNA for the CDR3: TGCGCCAGCAGTGAGTCGGGACTAGCGGGACGCGAGCAGTACTTC.

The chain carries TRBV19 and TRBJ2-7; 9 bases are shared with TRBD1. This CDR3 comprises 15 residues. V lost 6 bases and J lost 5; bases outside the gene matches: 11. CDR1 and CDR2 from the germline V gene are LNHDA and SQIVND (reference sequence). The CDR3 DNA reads TGTGCCAGTAGCGTCCCCGGGACAGGGTTCGACGAGCAGTACTTC. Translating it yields CASSVPGTGFDEQYF. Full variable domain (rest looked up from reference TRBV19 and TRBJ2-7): DGGITQSPKYLFRKEGQNVTLSCEQNLNHDAMYWYRQDPGQGLRLIYYSQIVNDFQKGDIAEGYSVSREKKESFPLTVTSAQKNPTAFYLCASSVPGTGFDEQYFGPGTRLTVT.

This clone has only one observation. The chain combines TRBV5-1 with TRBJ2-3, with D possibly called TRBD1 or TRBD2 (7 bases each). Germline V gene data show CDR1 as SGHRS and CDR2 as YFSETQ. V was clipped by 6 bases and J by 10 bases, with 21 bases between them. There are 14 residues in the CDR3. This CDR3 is CASKKLTGEGAQYF. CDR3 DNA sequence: TGCGCCAGCAAGAAACTAACAGGGGAGGGAGCGCAGTATTTT.

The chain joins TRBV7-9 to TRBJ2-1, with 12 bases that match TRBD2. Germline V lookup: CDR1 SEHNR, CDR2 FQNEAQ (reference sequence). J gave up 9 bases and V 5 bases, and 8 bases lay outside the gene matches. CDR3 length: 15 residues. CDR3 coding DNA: TGTGCCAGCAGCCCCCGACTAGCGGGAGCCCCTGAGCAGTTCTTC. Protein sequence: CASSPRLAGAPEQFF.

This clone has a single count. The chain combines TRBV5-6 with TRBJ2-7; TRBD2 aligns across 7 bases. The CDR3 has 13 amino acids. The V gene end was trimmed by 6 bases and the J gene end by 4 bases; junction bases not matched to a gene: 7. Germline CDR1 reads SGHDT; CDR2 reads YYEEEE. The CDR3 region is CASMGSGVYEQYF. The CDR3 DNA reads TGTGCCAGCATGGGGAGCGGGGTTTACGAGCAGTACTTC.

This CDR3 is CAWSPLRAFSGNTIYF. The DNA of the CDR3 is TGTGCCTGGAGTCCCCTCCGGGCCTTCTCTGGAAACACCATATATTTT. The chain combines TRBV30 with TRBJ1-3; D unresolved. CDR1 and CDR2 from the germline V gene are GTSNPN and SVGIG (reference sequence). The CDR3 has 16 residues. Trimming took off 2 bases at V and 0 bases at J, with 14 bases between the two ends. The full variable domain, with the rest looked up from reference TRBV30 and TRBJ1-3, is SQTIHQWPATLVQPVGSPLSLECTVEGTSNPNLYWYRQAAGRGLQLLFYSVGIGQISSEVPQNLSASRPQDRQFILSSKKLLLSDSGFYLCAWSPLRAFSGNTIYFGEGSWLTVV.

The CDR3 reads CASSPTVGSPLSPLHF. Written as DNA, the CDR3 is TGTGCCAGCAGTCCTACCGTTGGCAGTCCCCTATCACCCCTCCACTTT. The gene calls are TRBV2 and TRBJ1-6; no definite D call. V lost 5 bases, J lost 10 bases, and 21 bases lay in between. The CDR3 runs 16 residues. Looked up from germline, CDR1 is SNHLY and CDR2 is FYNNEI.

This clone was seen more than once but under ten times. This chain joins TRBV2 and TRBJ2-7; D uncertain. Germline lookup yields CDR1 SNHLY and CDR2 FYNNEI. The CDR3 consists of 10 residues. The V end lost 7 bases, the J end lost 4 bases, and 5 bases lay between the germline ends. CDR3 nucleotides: TGTGCCAGCACTTTATACGAGCAGTACTTC. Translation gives CASTLYEQYF.

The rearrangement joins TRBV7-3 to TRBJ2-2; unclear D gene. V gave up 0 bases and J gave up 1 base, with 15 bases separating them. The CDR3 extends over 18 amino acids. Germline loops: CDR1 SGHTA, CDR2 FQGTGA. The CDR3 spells CASSLTLGRWGNTGELFF. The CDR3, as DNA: TGTGCCAGCAGCTTAACGTTAGGACGTTGGGGGAACACCGGGGAGCTGTTTTTT.

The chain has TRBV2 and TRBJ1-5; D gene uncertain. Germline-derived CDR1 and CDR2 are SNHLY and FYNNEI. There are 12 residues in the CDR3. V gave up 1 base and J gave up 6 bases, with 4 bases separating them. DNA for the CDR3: TGTGCCAGCAGTGAAGGAGGTCAGCCCCAGCATTTT. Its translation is CASSEGGQPQHF.